These T cell receptor beta chains were read from a single sample in a study of identical twins. TCRdb redid the calling of the 5' RACE reads with MiXCR, one entry per CDR3 protein. This table holds hundreds of thousands of distinct CDR3 sequences, approximately 8% found once. The sample also formed part of further work on yellow fever vaccine responses in identical twins.

Material for sequencing was memory (CD45RO+) T cells sorted from blood. The receptors stem from a woman aged 18-30 years in good health. Each CDR3 is given with its conserved first and last residue. The D gene is left open where the match is weak. Where a row states a size, it is once, few, many or the class of an expanded clone; other rows omit it.

V gene	J gene	clone size	D gene	CDR3 DNA	CDR3 protein
TRBV6-5	TRBJ2-7	few	TRBD2	TGTGCCAGCAGTTACAAACTAGCGGGAGTGGCCTACGAGCAGTACTTC	CASSYKLAGVAYEQYF
TRBV24-1	TRBJ2-1	.	TRBD2	TGTGCCACCAGTGATTTAGGTCAGGGAGGGGAAAGGGGATACAATGAGCAGTTCTTC	CATSDLGQGGERGYNEQFF
TRBV29-1	TRBJ2-5	.	TRBD2	TGCAGCGTTGGGAGTTCTAGCGGCAGTGAGACCCAGTACTTC	CSVGSSSGSETQYF
TRBV7-7	TRBJ2-3	few	.	TGTGCCAGCAGCTCCGGGACGGGGGATACGCAGTATTTT	CASSSGTGDTQYF
TRBV29-1	TRBJ2-1	.	TRBD1	TGCAGCGTCAATGACAGGGCGGGCGGGTTCTTC	CSVNDRAGGFF
TRBV12-3/TRBV12-4	TRBJ1-1	many	TRBD1	TGTGCCAGCAGCAACGACAGGGGGAGTACTGAAGCTTTCTTT	CASSNDRGSTEAFF
TRBV6-1	TRBJ2-3	.	.	TGTGCCAGCAGCCGCTCCAGCGGAAGCACAGATACGCAGTATTTT	CASSRSSGSTDTQYF
TRBV2	TRBJ2-7	many	.	TGTGCCAGCAGCCTAGAACCTACCGGGCCCGGAATAAGGGAGCAGTACTTC	CASSLEPTGPGIREQYF
TRBV10-3	TRBJ2-5	.	.	TGTGCCATCAGTGAGCCCGGGTCCGGGGTCGCGGAGACCCAGTACTTC	CAISEPGSGVAETQYF
TRBV3-1	TRBJ1-4	many	.	TGTGCCAGCAGCCAAGATGGAGGTAATGAAAAACTGTTTTTT	CASSQDGGNEKLFF
TRBV6-2/TRBV6-3	TRBJ2-1	.	TRBD2	TGTGCCAGCAGTCCAATAGCGGGAGTCGGGGAGGCCCCAGGCTTCTTC	CASSPIAGVGEAPGFF
TRBV28	TRBJ1-1	.	.	TGTGCCAGCAGACCAGGGTTGTCCACTGAAGCTTTCTTT	CASRPGLSTEAFF
TRBV29-1	TRBJ2-5	few	TRBD2	TGCAGCGCCGCGGGGGAAGAGACCCAGTACTTC	CSAAGEETQYF
TRBV20-1	TRBJ2-1	few	TRBD2	TGCAGTGCTAGCCACCTAGCGGGGGCGGGGGAGCAGTTCTTC	CSASHLAGAGEQFF
TRBV4-2	TRBJ2-1	once	TRBD2	TGTGCCAGCAGCCAAGGACTAGCGGTATTCAATGAGCAGTTCTTC	CASSQGLAVFNEQFF
TRBV3-1	TRBJ1-4	.	TRBD1	TGTGCCAGCAGCCTTGGGACAGGGTATGAAAAACTGTTTTTT	CASSLGTGYEKLFF
TRBV12-3/TRBV12-4	TRBJ2-3	many	TRBD2	TGTGCCAGCAGCTCGCGGGGCGGGAGAATAGATACGCAGTATTTT	CASSSRGGRIDTQYF
TRBV12-3/TRBV12-4	TRBJ1-2	many	.	TGTGCCAGCAGCATTGGGGGGGTTCATGGCTACACCTTC	CASSIGGVHGYTF
TRBV6-2/TRBV6-3	TRBJ1-5	.	.	TGTGCCAGCCAGAACAGCCGCAATCAGCCCCAGCATTTT	CASQNSRNQPQHF
TRBV6-1	TRBJ2-5	few	.	TGTGCCAGCAGAGTCCTGGGGGAGACCCAGTACTTC	CASRVLGETQYF
TRBV10-3	TRBJ1-3	many	TRBD1	TGTGCCACCTCCCCGGGACAGGGAAACACCATATATTTT	CATSPGQGNTIYF
TRBV20-1	TRBJ2-7	.	.	TGCAGTGCTAGGGGCGGGGGGTCAGGGGGCTCCTACGAGCAGTACTTC	CSARGGGSGGSYEQYF
TRBV20-1	TRBJ2-3	few	TRBD2	TGCAGTGCTTCGCGGGGACTAGCGGGAGGAGTGGCAGATACGCAGTATTTT	CSASRGLAGGVADTQYF
TRBV2	TRBJ1-5	once	.	TGTGCCAGCAGTGAAGGGGTCAGTTTTCAGCCCCAGCATTTT	CASSEGVSFQPQHF
TRBV5-1	TRBJ2-3	few	TRBD1	TGCGCCAGCAGCTTGACTGGGACAGGGACTACCACAGATACGCAGTATTTT	CASSLTGTGTTTDTQYF
TRBV6-1	TRBJ2-7	.	TRBD2	TGTGCCAGCAGTGTAGCTAGCGGGAGCTACGAGCAGTACTTC	CASSVASGSYEQYF
TRBV7-3	TRBJ2-6	few	.	TGTGCCAGCTCCGGTGGGGCCAACGTCCTGACTTTC	CASSGGANVLTF
TRBV5-1	TRBJ2-5	many	TRBD1	TGCGCCAGCAGCTTGGGAGTGGGGACAGGAGGAGAGACCCAGTACTTC	CASSLGVGTGGETQYF
TRBV11-1	TRBJ2-1	few	TRBD2	TGTGCCAGCAGCTTTTATATTTTTGGAGGGACTAGCGGGAGGGGCAATGAGCAGTTCTTC	CASSFYIFGGTSGRGNEQFF
TRBV12-3/TRBV12-4	TRBJ2-7	many	.	TGTGCCAGCAGTCCGGCGGGAAGAGGCTCAGGGCAGTACTTC	CASSPAGRGSGQYF
TRBV5-1	TRBJ2-3	many	TRBD2	TGCGCCAGCAGCTTGGGAGCGGGGGGGCCTTTCGCAGATACGCAGTATTTT	CASSLGAGGPFADTQYF
TRBV7-9	TRBJ2-1	many	TRBD2	TGTGCCAGCAGCACCGTAGCGGGAGAGGGGTTCTTC	CASSTVAGEGFF
TRBV3-1	TRBJ2-1	few	TRBD2	TGTGCCAGCAGCCAAAACCTAGCGGGGGGGCGGGGTGAGCAGTTCTTC	CASSQNLAGGRGEQFF
TRBV6-5	TRBJ2-3	.	.	TGTGCCAGCAGTTACTCGGGGCCTTCTAGCACAGATACGCAGTATTTT	CASSYSGPSSTDTQYF
TRBV7-2	TRBJ2-1	few	.	TGTGCCAGCAGCTTAGTGAGGTTGGGTGAGCAGTTCTTC	CASSLVRLGEQFF
TRBV5-1	TRBJ1-1	.	.	TGCGCCAGCAGCCCACTGGCAGGGACGAACACTGAAGCTTTCTTT	CASSPLAGTNTEAFF
TRBV15	TRBJ1-4	few	.	TGTGCCACCAGCAGGTTGGGGCGGACCACCGGTGAAAAACTGTTTTTT	CATSRLGRTTGEKLFF
TRBV11-2	TRBJ2-3	medium-sized	.	TGTGCCAGCAGTTTACCCCAGCCGGGACTTCAACACACAGATACGCAGTATTTT	CASSLPQPGLQHTDTQYF
TRBV6-5	TRBJ1-1	few	.	TGTGCCAGCAGTTCCACCGACGGGGTGGCCACTGAAGCTTTCTTT	CASSSTDGVATEAFF
TRBV12-3/TRBV12-4	TRBJ1-1	many	TRBD1	TGTGCCACAGGGGACCCAGGGGGCAGGAACACTGAAGCTTTCTTT	CATGDPGGRNTEAFF
TRBV6-5	TRBJ2-1	.	.	TGTGCCAGCAGTTATAGGTTCCAAGTACGCTACAATGAGCAGTTCTTC	CASSYRFQVRYNEQFF
TRBV11-2	TRBJ2-1	.	.	TGTGCCAGCAGCACAGACAGAATTGGGGGCAATGAGCAGTTCTTC	CASSTDRIGGNEQFF
TRBV29-1	TRBJ2-6	.	.	TGCAGCGTTGGGGGGGAAGGGGCCAACGTCCTGACTTTC	CSVGGEGANVLTF
TRBV20-1	TRBJ2-3	few	TRBD2	TGCAGTGCCCCAGGTCCGGGAGGGCCCTATCTGGCGGCAGATACGCAGTATTTT	CSAPGPGGPYLAADTQYF
TRBV28	TRBJ1-2	.	TRBD1	TGTGCCAGCAGTTTATGGACAGGGCTTGATGGCTACACCTTC	CASSLWTGLDGYTF
TRBV20-1	TRBJ1-1	many	.	TGCAGTGCTAGAGATAATAACAGATTGAACACTGAAGCTTTCTTT	CSARDNNRLNTEAFF